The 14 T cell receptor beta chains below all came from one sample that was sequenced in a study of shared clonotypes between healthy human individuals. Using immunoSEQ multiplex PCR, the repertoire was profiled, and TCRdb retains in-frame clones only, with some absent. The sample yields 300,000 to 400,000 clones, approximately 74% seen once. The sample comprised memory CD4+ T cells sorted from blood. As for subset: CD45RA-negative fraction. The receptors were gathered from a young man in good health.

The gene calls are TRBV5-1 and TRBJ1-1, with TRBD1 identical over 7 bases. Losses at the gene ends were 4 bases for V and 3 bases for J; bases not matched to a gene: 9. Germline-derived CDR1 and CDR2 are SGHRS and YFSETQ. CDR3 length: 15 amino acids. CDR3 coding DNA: TGCGCCAGCAGCCGAGTAGGCAGGGGGGACACTGAAGCTTTCTTT. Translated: CASSRVGRGDTEAFF.

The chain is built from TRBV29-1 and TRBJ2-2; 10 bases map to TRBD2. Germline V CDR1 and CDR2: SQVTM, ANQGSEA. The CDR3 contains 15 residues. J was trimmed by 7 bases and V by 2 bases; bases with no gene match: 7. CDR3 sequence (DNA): TGCAGCGTTGAATTTCTAGCGGGAGACCGCGGGGAGCTGTTTTTT. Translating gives CSVEFLAGDRGELFF.

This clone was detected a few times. The DNA of the CDR3 is TGTGCCAGCAGTCCGGGACAGGGCAGTCAGCCCCAGCATTTT. This encodes CASSPGQGSQPQHF. The J gene is TRBJ1-5, the V gene TRBV28; 9 bases align to TRBD1. The CDR3 is 14 amino acids. V gave up 5 bases and J gave up 6 bases; unmatched junction bases: 5. Germline V lookup: CDR1 MDHEN, CDR2 SYDVKM.

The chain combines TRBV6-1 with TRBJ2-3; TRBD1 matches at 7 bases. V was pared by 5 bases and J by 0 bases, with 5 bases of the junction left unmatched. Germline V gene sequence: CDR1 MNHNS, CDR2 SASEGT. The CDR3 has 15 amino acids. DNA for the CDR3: TGTGCCAGCAGTACCGACAGGGTGAGCACAGATACGCAGTATTTT. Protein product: CASSTDRVSTDTQYF.

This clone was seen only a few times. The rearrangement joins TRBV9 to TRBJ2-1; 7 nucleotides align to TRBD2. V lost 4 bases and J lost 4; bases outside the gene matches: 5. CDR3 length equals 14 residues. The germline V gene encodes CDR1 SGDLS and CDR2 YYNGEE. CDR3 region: CASSKAGKYNEQFF. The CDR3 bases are TGTGCCAGCAGCAAAGCGGGAAAGTACAATGAGCAGTTCTTC.

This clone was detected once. The CDR3 region has the DNA TGTGCCAGCAGTTCCTTGACAGCCTATGGCTACACCTTC. Its protein product is CASSSLTAYGYTF. This chain links TRBV6-5 with TRBJ1-2; D might be TRBD1 (5 bases). This CDR3 has 13 residues. V was cut by 4 bases and J by 4 bases, with 10 bases left in between. CDR1 is MNHEY and CDR2 is SVGAGI in the germline V gene.

The CDR3 bases are TGTGCCAGCAGTCCCCTCGGACTAGCGGGAACCGGGGAGCTGTTTTTT. Translation: CASSPLGLAGTGELFF. The genes are TRBV27 and TRBJ2-2; 12 nucleotides align to TRBD2. This CDR3 has 16 amino acids. The germline V gene has CDR1 MNHEY and CDR2 SMNVEV (reference sequence). V was clipped by 5 bases and J by 5 bases; unmatched bases: 6.

DNA of the CDR3: TGCGCCAGCAGCTTGGGTACCCTTGACCTCTATTACATGAACACTGAAGCTTTCTTT. As protein: CASSLGTLDLYYMNTEAFF. The chain recombines TRBV5-1 with TRBJ1-1, with D unresolved. The CDR3 has 19 residues. V gave up 0 bases and J gave up 0 bases, with 21 bases separating them. Germline CDR1 is SGHRS and CDR2 is YFSETQ.

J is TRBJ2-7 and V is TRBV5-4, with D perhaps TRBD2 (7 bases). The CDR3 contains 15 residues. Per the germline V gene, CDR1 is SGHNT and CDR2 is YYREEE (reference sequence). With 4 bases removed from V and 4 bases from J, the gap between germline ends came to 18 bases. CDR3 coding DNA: TGTGCCAGCAGCATATTAGGGGGGGAGAGGTACGAGCAGTACTTC. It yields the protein CASSILGGERYEQYF.

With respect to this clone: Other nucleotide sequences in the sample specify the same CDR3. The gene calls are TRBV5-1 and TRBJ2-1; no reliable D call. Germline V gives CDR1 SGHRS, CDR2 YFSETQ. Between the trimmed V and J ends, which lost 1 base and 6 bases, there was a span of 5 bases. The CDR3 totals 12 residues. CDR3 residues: CASSLPGNEQFF. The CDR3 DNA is TGCGCCAGCAGCTTGCCGGGCAATGAGCAGTTCTTC.

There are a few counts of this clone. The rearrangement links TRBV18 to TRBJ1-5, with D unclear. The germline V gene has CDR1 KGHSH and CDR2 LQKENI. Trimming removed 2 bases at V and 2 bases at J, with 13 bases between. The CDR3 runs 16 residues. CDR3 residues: CASSPDKIRGNQPQHF. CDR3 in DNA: TGTGCCAGCTCACCAGATAAAATACGGGGCAATCAGCCCCAGCATTTT.

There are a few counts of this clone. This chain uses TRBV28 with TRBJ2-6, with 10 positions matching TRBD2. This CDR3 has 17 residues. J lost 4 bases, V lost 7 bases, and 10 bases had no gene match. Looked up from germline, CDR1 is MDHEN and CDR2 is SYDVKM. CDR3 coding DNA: TGTGCCAGCATAAAAGCGGGAGGGCCCCCCGGGGCCAACGTCCTGACTTTC. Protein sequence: CASIKAGGPPGANVLTF. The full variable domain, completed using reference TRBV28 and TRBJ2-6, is DVKVTQSSRYLVKRTGEKVFLECVQDMDHENMFWYRQDPGLGLRLIYFSYDVKMKEKGDIPEGYSVSREKKERFSLILESASTNQTSMYLCASIKAGGPPGANVLTFGAGSRLTVL.

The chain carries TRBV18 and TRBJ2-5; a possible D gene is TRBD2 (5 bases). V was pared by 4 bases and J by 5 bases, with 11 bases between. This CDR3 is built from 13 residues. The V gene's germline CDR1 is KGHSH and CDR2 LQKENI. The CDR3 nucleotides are TGTGCCAGCTCACAAGGACCGGGGGAGACCCAGTACTTC. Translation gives CASSQGPGETQYF.

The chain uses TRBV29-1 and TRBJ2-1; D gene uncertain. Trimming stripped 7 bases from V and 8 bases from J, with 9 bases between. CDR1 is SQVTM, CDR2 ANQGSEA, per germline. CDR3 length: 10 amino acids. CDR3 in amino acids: CSAKIDEQFF. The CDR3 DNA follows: TGCAGCGCCAAAATAGATGAGCAGTTCTTC.